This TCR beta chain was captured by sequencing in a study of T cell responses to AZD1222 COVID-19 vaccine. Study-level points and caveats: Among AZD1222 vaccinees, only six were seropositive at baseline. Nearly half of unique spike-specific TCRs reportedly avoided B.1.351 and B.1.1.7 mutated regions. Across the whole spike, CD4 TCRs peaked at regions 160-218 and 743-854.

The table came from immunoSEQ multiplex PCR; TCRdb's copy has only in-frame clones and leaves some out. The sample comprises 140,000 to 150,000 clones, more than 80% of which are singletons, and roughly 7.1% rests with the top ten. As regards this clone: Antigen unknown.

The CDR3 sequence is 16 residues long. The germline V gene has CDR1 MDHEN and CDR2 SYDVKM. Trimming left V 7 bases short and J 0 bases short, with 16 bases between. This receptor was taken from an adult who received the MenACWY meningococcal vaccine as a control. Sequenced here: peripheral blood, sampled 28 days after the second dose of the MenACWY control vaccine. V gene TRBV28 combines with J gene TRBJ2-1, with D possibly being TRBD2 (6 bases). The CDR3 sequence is CASNHGGLNSYNEQFF. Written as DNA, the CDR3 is TGTGCCAGCAACCACGGGGGTCTTAACTCCTACAATGAGCAGTTCTTC.